This T cell receptor beta chain was recorded in a study of T cells in Graves' hyperthyroidism and ophthalmopathy. Whole-study results and caveats: Model output signaled ophthalmopathy a median 6.5 months ahead of onset. The blood repertoire included most of the expanded thyroid clonotypes above 0.001.

Template material for amplifying TCR beta CDR3 regions consisted of RNA transcripts. RT-PCR in the first round (using the HTBI primer set) targeted the TCR CDR3. TCRdb re-called the multiplex PCR reads with MiXCR, one entry per CDR3 protein. The data contain 300,000 to 450,000 distinct CDR3 sequences, roughly 13% of them singletons. Researchers barred patients who had uncontrolled infection, other autoimmune disease, pregnancy or lactation. Diagnoses used clinical symptoms, serum thyroxine and TRAb, thyroid ultrasound and orbital computed tomography. This clonotype has ten or more counts. Its antigen remains unidentified. CDR1 and CDR2 (germline): ENHRY, SYGVKD. J was trimmed by 4 bases and V by 10 bases; bases with no gene match: 5. This CDR3 has 12 residues.

Sequenced: blood. The sequence came from a woman aged 60-75 years with Graves' hyperthyroidism. The rearrangement links TRBV10-3 to TRBJ2-7, with 9 nucleotides matching TRBD2. CDR3 in amino acids: CATRTSAYEQYF. CDR3 DNA sequence: TGTGCCACACGGACTAGCGCATACGAGCAGTACTTC.